This T cell receptor (beta chain) was recorded in a study of T cells in Graves' hyperthyroidism and ophthalmopathy. Regarding the study as a whole: Most thyroid-expanded clonotypes above 0.001 were also found in blood. With a median lead of around 6.7 months before onset, the model predicted ophthalmopathy.

Researchers barred patients who had uncontrolled infection, other autoimmune disease, pregnancy or lactation. The CDR3 consists of 16 residues. The germline V gene encodes CDR1 SGHTA and CDR2 FQGNSA. The V gene lost 5 bases and the J gene lost 1 base, with 18 bases spanning the gap. About this clonotype: Its target is not known.

Authors of the study amplified TCR beta CDR3 regions from RNA transcripts. First-round RT-PCR with HTBI primers amplified the TCR CDR3 region. Each CDR3 protein gets one entry after TCRdb re-called the multiplex PCR reads with MiXCR. The sample holds hundreds of thousands of distinct CDR3 sequences, about 15% seen once. The rearrangement joins TRBV7-2 to TRBJ2-7, with D tentatively TRBD2 (7 bases). The sequencing sample was made of blood. The origin of this receptor is a woman aged 18-30 years with Graves' hyperthyroidism. The CDR3 region has the DNA TGTGCCAGCAGCGATGGGGGGGCGGGTTTTTCCTACGAGCAGTACTTC. It encodes CASSDGGAGFSYEQYF.